This note documents a single T cell receptor beta chain sequence. Its antigen target is currently unknown. The data belong to a study of T cells expressing NK-cell markers (dated by TCRdb to 2018 to 2021). About the full investigation: Three sorted T-cell subsets (CD3+CD56+NKG2C+, CD3+CD56+NKG2C- and CD3+CD56-NKG2C+) from several donors had their TCR beta-chain repertoires profiled. Among the eight sequenced donors, seven were HCMV-seropositive and one was HCMV-seronegative. All eight donors whose samples were sequenced were randomly selected healthy volunteers, three of them men and five women. Illumina HiSeq 2000/2500, MiSeq or NextSeq was used to sequence libraries as 2 x 150 bp reads.

HCMV serostatus was determined by detecting HCMV-specific IgG in serum with a commercial ELISA kit. Ficoll density gradient centrifugation was used to isolate peripheral blood mononuclear cells from blood. General conclusions and limits of the study: It remained unclear whether the expanded NKG2C-expressing T cell clones were specific for HCMV antigens. Those dominant clonotypes were again the most abundant among CD3+CD56-NKG2C+ cells in a few donors, at roughly 25-60.1%. In roughly 6 donors, the dominant CD3+CD56+NKG2C+ clonotypes were found to rank among the top 10 CD8+ clonotypes and to make up about 1.0-8% of CD8+ T cells.

Reads for this sample came from an Illumina HiSeq 2000. TCR beta cDNA libraries were made by 5'RACE template switching that added a universal primer site and unique molecular identifiers. cDNA synthesis was primed from the TCR beta constant segment, followed by two successive PCR amplification steps. The authors' pipeline ran thus. MIGEC handled demultiplexing of the reads and grouping by UMI, while MiTCR was used to assemble and quantify clonotypes. To exclude erroneous sequences, any TCR cDNA sequence not supported by at least two reads was discarded. The tcR package was used for downstream repertoire analysis, and clonotypes were matched between fractions using CDR3 nucleotide sequence together with V segment. VDJmatch was used to annotate antigen specificity against VDJdb, with one amino acid substitution allowed in CDR3. Reads reprocessed by TCRdb are summarized as one entry per CDR3 protein sequence, and DNA is absent. These V and J calls are TCRdb output, not the study's own analysis. The sample table gives almost 450,000 distinct CDR3 sequences. In total, the top ten clones hold approximately 6.8% of the sample.

The sample consisted of blood T cells: a sorted CD56 or NKG2C T cell subset, CD4+ or CD8+ T cells, or bulk PBMC T cells (not recorded which). This receptor was identified in a woman aged 18 to 75 in good health.

CDR3 region: CASSIFQDRQPQHF. Recombination connected TRBV19 to TRBJ1-5. According to the germline V gene (reference sequence), CDR1 reads LNHDA and CDR2 reads SQIVND. CDR3 length: 14 amino acids, cysteine to phenylalanine. This entry has no DNA.